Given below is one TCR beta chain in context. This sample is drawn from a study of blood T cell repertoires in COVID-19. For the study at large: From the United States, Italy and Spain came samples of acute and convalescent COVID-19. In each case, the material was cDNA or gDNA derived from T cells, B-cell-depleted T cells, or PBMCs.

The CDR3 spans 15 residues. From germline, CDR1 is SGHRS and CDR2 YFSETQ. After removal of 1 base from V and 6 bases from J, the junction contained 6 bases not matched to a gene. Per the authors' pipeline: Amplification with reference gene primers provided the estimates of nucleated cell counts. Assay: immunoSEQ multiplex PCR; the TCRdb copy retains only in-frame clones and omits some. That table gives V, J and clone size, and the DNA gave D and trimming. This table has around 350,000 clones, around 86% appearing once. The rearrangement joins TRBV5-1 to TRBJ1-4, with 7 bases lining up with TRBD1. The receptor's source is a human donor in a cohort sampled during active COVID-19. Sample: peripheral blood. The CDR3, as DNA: TGCGCCAGCAGCTTGTTCGGGCAGGGGGATGAAAAACTGTTTTTT. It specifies CASSLFGQGDEKLFF.